The rows below give T cell receptor beta chains drawn from one sample of a study of blood T cell repertoires in COVID-19. Assay used: immunoSEQ multiplex PCR; TCRdb lists only in-frame clones, some missing. The top ten clones hold about 5.5% of a sample with more than 250,000 clones, 70% to 90% of them seen once. Sequencing was carried out using PBMCs or T cells enriched from blood (not recorded which). These receptors were taken from a woman in her thirties or forties who had recovered from COVID-19. CDR3s include the opening cysteine and the closing phenylalanine or tryptophan. Fields, in order: V gene, J gene, CDR3 protein.

TRBV25-1	TRBJ2-5	CASSEFGADRETQYF
TRBV7-2	TRBJ2-3	CASSPGQATDTQYF
TRBV28	TRBJ2-2	CASSLVTAAGELFF
TRBV3-1/TRBV3-2	TRBJ1-4	CASSQSSGALYEKLFF
TRBV7-3	TRBJ2-6	CASSLTGGASGANVLTF
TRBV2	TRBJ2-7	CASRMTGASYEQYF
TRBV27	TRBJ1-2	CASSLFSQGALGYGYTF
TRBV20-1	TRBJ2-1	CSASLLVRGNEQFF
TRBV3-1/TRBV3-2	TRBJ2-1	CASSRPGLALSEQFF
TRBV7-2	TRBJ2-7	CASSTSGGRFFEQYF
TRBV4-3	TRBJ1-2	CASSVTVSSYGYTF
TRBV4-1	TRBJ2-3	CASSQPGLAGGTASTDTQYF
TRBV28	TRBJ2-7	CASSPGTRGYEQYF
TRBV3-1/TRBV3-2	TRBJ2-5	CASSPASGTQETQYF
TRBV5-6	TRBJ1-4	CASSPDISATNEKLFF
TRBV11-2	TRBJ2-1	CASSLEGGGSNEQFF
TRBV11-2	TRBJ2-1	CASSYQVQYNEQFF
TRBV5-4	TRBJ2-7	CASSGGGEQYF